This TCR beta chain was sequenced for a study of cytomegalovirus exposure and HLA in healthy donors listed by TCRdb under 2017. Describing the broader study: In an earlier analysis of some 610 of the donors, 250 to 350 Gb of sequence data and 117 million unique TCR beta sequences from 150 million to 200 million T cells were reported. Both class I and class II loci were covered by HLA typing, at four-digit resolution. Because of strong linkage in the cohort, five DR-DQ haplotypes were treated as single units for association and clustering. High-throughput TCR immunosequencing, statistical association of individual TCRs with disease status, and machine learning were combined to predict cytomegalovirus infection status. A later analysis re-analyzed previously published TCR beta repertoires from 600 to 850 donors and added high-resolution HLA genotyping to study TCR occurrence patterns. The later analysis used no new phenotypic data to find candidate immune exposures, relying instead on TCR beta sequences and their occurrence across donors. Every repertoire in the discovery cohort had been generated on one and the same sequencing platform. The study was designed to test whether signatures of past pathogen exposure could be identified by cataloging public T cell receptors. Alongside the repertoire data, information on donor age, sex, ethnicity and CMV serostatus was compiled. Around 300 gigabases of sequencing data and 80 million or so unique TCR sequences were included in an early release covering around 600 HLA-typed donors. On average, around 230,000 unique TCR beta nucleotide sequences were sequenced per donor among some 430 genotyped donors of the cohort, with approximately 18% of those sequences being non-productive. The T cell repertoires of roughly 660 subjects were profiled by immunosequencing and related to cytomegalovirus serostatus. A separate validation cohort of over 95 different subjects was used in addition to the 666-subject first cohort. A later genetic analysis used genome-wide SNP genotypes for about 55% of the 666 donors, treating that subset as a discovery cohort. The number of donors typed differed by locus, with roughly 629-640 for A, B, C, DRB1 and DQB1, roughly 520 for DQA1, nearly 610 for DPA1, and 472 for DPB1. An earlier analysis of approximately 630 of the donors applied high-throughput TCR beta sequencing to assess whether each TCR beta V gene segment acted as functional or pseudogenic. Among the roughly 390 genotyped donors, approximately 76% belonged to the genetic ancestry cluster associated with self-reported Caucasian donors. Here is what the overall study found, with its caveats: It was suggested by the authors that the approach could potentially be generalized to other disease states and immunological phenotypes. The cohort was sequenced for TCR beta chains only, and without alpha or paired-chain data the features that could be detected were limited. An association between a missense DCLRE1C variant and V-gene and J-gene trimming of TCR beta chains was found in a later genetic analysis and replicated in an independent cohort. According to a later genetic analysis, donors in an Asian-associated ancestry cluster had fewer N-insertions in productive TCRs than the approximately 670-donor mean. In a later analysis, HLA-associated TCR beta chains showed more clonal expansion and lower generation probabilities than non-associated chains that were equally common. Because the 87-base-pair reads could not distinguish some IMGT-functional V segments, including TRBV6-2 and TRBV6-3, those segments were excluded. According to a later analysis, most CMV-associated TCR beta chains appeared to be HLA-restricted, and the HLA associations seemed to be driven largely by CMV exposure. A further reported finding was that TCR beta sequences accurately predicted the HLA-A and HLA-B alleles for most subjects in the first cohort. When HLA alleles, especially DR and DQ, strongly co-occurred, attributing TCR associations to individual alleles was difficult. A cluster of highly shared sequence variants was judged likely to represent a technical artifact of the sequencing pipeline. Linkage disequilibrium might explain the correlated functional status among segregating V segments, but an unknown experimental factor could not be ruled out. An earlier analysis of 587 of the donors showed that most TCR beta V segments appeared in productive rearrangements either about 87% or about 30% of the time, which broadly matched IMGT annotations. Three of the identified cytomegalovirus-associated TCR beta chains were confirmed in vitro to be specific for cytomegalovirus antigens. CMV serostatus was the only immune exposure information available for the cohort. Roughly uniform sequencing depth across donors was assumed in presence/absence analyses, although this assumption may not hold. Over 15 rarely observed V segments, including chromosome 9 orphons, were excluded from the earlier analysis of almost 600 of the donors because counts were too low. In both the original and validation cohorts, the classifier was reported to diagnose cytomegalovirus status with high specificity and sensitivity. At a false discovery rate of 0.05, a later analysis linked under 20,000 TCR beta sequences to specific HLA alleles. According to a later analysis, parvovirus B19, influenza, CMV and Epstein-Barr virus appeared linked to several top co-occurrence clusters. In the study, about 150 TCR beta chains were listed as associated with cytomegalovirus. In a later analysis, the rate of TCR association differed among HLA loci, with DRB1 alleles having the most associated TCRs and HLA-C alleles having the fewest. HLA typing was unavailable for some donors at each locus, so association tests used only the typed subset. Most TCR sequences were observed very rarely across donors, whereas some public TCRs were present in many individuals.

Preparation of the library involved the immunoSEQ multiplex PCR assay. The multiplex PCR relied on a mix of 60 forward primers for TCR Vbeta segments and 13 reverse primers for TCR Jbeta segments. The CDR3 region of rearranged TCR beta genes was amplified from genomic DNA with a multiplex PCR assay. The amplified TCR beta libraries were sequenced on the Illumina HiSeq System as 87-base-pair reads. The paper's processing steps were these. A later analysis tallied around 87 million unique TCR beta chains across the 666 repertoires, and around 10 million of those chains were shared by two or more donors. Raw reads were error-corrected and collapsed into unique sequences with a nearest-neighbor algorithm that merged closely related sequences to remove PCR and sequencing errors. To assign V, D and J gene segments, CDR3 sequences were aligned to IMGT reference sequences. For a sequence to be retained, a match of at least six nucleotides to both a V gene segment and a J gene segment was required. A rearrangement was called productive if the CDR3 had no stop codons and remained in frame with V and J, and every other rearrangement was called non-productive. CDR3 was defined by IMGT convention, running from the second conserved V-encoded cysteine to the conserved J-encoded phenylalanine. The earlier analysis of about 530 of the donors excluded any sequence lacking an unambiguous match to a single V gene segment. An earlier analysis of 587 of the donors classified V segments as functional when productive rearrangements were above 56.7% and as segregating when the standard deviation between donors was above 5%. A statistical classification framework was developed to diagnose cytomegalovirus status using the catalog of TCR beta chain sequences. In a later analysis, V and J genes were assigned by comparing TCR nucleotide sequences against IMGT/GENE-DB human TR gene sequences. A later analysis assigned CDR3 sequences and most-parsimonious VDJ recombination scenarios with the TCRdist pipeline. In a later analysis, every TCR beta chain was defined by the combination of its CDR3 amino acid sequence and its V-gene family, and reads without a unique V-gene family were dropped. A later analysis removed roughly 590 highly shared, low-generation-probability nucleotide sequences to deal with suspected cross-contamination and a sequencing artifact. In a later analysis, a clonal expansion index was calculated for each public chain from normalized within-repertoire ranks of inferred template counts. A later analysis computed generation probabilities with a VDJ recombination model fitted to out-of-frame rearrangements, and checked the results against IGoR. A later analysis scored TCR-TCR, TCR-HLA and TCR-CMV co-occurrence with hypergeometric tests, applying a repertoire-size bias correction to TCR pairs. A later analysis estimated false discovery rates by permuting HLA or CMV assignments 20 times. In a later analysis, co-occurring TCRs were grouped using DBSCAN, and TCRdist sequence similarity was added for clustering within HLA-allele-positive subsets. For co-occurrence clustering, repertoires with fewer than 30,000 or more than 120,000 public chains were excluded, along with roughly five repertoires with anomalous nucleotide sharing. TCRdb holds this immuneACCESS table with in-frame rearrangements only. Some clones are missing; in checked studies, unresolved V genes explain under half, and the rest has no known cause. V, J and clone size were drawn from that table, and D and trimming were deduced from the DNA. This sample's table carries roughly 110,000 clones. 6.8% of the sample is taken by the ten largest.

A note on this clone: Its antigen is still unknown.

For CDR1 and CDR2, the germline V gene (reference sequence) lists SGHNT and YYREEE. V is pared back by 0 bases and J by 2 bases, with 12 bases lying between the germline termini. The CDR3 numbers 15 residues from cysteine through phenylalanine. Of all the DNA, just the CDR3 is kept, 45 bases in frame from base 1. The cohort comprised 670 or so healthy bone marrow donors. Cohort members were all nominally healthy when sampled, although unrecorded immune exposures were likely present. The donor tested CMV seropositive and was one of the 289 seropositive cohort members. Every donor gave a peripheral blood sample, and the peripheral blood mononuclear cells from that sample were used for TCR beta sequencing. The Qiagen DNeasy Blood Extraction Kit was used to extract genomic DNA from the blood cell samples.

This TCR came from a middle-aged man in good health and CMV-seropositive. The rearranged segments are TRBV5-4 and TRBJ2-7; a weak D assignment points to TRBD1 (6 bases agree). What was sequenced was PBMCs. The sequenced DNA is TGTGCCAGCAGCTTGGCGCAACAGGGACCCTACGAGCAGTACTTC. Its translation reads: CASSLAQQGPYEQYF. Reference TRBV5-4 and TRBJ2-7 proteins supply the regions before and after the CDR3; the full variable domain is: ETGVTQSPTHLIKTRGQQVTLRCSSQSGHNTVSWYQQALGQGPQFIFQYYREEENGRGNFPPRFSGLQFPNYSSELNVNALELDDSALYLCASSLAQQGPYEQYFGPGTRLTVT.